A single sample is the source of the 5 T cell receptor beta chains below, sequenced in a study of graft-versus-host responses after intestinal transplantation. Sequencing used immunoSEQ multiplex PCR; TCRdb keeps in-frame clones, though not all of them. Of some 76,000 clones in the sample, about nine tenths were seen once. Their recognized antigens are unknown. The input for sequencing was unstimulated CD8+ T cells sorted from spleen or lymph node cells, taken before transplant. These receptor sequences come from a human donor who was the organ donor for an intestinal transplant.

CDR3 bases: TGTGCCAGCAGCTGGGACGCAGAAGAGACCCAGTACTTC. It encodes CASSWDAEETQYF. The gene calls are TRBV5-4 and TRBJ2-5; TRBD1 or TRBD2 may be the D gene (5 bases each). Germline V gene data show CDR1 as SGHNT and CDR2 as YYREEE (reference sequence). With 3 bases removed from V and 3 bases from J, the gap between germline ends came to 9 bases. This CDR3 has 13 amino acids.

This clone occurred a few times. The V gene is TRBV5-3, the J gene TRBJ2-5, with D hard to call. TRBV5-3 is an ORF; its function is uncertain. V dropped 0 bases and J dropped 5 bases, with 11 bases sitting between them. The CDR3 is 14 residues long. The DNA for the CDR3 is TGTGCCAGAAGCTTGGGAGGTGAGAGGGAGACCCAGTACTTC. It encodes CARSLGGERETQYF.

The chain has TRBV7-9 and TRBJ1-2; 10 bases align to TRBD1. The V segment lost 5 bases and the J segment 0 bases; nucleotides outside the gene matches: 6. CDR1 is SEHNR and CDR2 is FQNEAQ in the germline V gene (reference sequence). The CDR3 sequence is 16 residues long. The CDR3 nucleotides are TGTGCCAGCAGCCGCGGACAGGGGGAGGCTAACTATGGCTACACCTTC. This translates into CASSRGQGEANYGYTF.

The V and J genes are TRBV10-1 and TRBJ1-1; D not resolved. The V gene lost 6 bases and the J gene lost 6 bases, with 17 bases spanning the gap. Germline V lookup: CDR1 WNHNN, CDR2 SYGVQD (reference sequence). This CDR3 region has 14 residues. The CDR3 region has the DNA TGCGCCAGCAGCCCCCTGGGCGGCTCACCTGAAGCTTTCTTT. It specifies CASSPLGGSPEAFF.

Here the CDR3 reads CASSYDDRGNTEAFF. CDR3 in DNA: TGTGCCAGCAGTTACGACGACAGGGGGAACACTGAAGCTTTCTTT. This chain uses TRBV6-5 with TRBJ1-1, with TRBD1 matching over 8 bases. CDR3 length: 15 amino acids. The trim removed 2 bases at V and 1 base at J, leaving 3 bases unmatched. CDR1 MNHEY and CDR2 SVGAGI come from the germline V gene.